One sample yielded the 15 T cell receptor beta chains listed below, sequenced in a study of beta chain features in type 1 diabetes. For these receptors, no antigen is known. Sequencing targeted expressed TCRB transcripts, as all isolated RNA had been reverse transcribed. Libraries were prepared by immunoSEQ multiplex PCR; TCRdb keeps only in-frame clonotypes and omits some of them. The sample contains hundreds of thousands of clones, around an eighth of which appear only once. Broader study findings: Moderate yet significant TCRB CDR3 shortening was seen in Type 1 diabetes patients in all four CD4+ subsets.

Source material: naive CD4+ T cells from blood. These receptor sequences come from a man aged 18 to 30 with type 1 diabetes.

This clone was found a few times. The gene calls are TRBV29-1 and TRBJ2-7, with TRBD1 identical over 8 bases. V shed 7 bases and J 3 bases; nucleotides not matched to a gene: 11. CDR3 length equals 14 residues. Germline loops: CDR1 SQVTM, CDR2 ANQGSEA. For the CDR3, the DNA is TGCAGCGCCGGGGGACAGGCGAGAAACTACGAGCAGTACTTC. Its protein product is CSAGGQARNYEQYF.

This clone came up a few times. The chain uses TRBV6-4 and TRBJ2-1; D is possibly TRBD1 (6 bases). The CDR3 covers 14 residues. The germline V gene has CDR1 MRHNA and CDR2 SNTAGT. V gave up 11 bases and J gave up 3 bases, with 17 bases separating them. This chain's CDR3 is CARPRSGHYNEQFF. The CDR3 DNA is TGTGCCCGACCGAGGTCGGGACACTACAATGAGCAGTTCTTC.

V usage is TRBV5-6 and J usage is TRBJ2-5, with D possibly TRBD2 on 6 matching bases. CDR1 and CDR2 (germline): SGHDT, YYEEEE. The CDR3 spans 16 residues. Trimming took off 0 bases at V and 1 base at J, with 13 bases between the two ends. CDR3 in DNA: TGTGCCAGCAGCTTGGATAGGGGAGGAGTCCAAGAGACCCAGTACTTC. Its translation: CASSLDRGGVQETQYF.

This rearrangement joins TRBV25-1 to TRBJ2-5; 14 nucleotides match TRBD2. V shed 4 bases, J shed 5 bases, and the junction held 6 bases outside the gene matches. The CDR3 sequence is 16 residues long. Germline CDR1 is MGHDK and CDR2 is SYGVNS. CDR3 loop: CASSVTSGRAEETQYF. Written as DNA, the CDR3 is TGTGCCAGCAGTGTGACTAGCGGGAGGGCCGAGGAGACCCAGTACTTC.

This clone was recorded a few times. This rearrangement joins TRBV6-5 to TRBJ1-2; TRBD1 might be the D (5 bases). Germline CDR1 MNHEY, CDR2 SVGAGI. Trimming pared 8 bases from V and 5 bases from J, leaving 12 bases between. This CDR3 contains 12 residues. The CDR3 DNA reads as TGTGCCAGCCGGCCCGGACATTATGGCTACACCTTC. Its translation: CASRPGHYGYTF.

This chain connects TRBV12-5 to TRBJ2-1; D may match TRBD1 or TRBD2 (7 bases each). Germline-derived CDR1 and CDR2 are LGHNT and FRNRAP. The germline V and J ends were trimmed by 6 bases and 9 bases, with 21 bases remaining between them. This CDR3 is 15 amino acids long. The CDR3 bases are TGTGCTAGTGGGTGGTTCTGGGAGGGGGCGAGTGAGCAGTTCTTC. As protein: CASGWFWEGASEQFF.

This clone has more than one count but fewer than ten. The chain employs TRBV7-2 and TRBJ2-1; D gene ambiguous. V dropped 5 bases and J dropped 0 bases, with 14 bases sitting between them. CDR1 is SGHTA and CDR2 is FQGNSA in the germline V gene. This CDR3 is 16 amino acids long. CDR3 residues: CASSLQSASSYNEQFF. The CDR3 region has the DNA TGTGCCAGCAGCCTCCAGAGCGCCAGCTCCTACAATGAGCAGTTCTTC.

This clone has just a few counts. The J gene is TRBJ1-6, the V gene TRBV18; D gene ambiguous. Trimming removed 3 bases from V and 6 bases from J, with 6 bases in between. The CDR3 has 13 amino acids. Germline lookup yields CDR1 KGHSH and CDR2 LQKENI. CDR3 DNA: TGTGCCAGCTCACCGGTCAGTAATTCACCCCTCCACTTT. Translating gives CASSPVSNSPLHF.

The chain joins TRBV4-3 to TRBJ2-3, with 9 bases fitting TRBD2. This CDR3 is built from 17 residues. V was clipped by 0 bases and J by 2 bases; unmatched bases: 6. Germline lookup yields CDR1 LGHNA and CDR2 YSLEER. The CDR3 here is CASSQEAAGGPTDTQYF. CDR3 nucleotides: TGCGCCAGCAGCCAAGAAGCCGCGGGGGGGCCCACAGATACGCAGTATTTT.

To note about this clone: The sample contains more than one DNA sequence encoding this CDR3. The chain recombines TRBV29-1 with TRBJ2-1, with D unresolved. CDR1 SQVTM and CDR2 ANQGSEA come from the germline V gene. Trimming removed 5 bases from V and 0 bases from J, with 11 bases in between. CDR3 length: 14 residues. As DNA, the CDR3 is TGCAGCGTTCTCTCATCGAGCTCCTACAATGAGCAGTTCTTC. Translating it yields CSVLSSSSYNEQFF.

This clone was counted between two and nine times. CDR3 nucleotide sequence: TGTGCCGGCCGACAATCCCGGACAGGGGATCAGTACTTC. Amino acid sequence: CAGRQSRTGDQYF. V and J are TRBV30 and TRBJ2-7, with 9 bases lining up with TRBD1. CDR3 length: 13 amino acids. From germline, CDR1 is GTSNPN and CDR2 SVGIG (reference sequence). After removal of 8 bases from V and 10 bases from J, the junction contained 15 bases not matched to a gene.

The chain has TRBV7-8 and TRBJ2-2, with a weak D call TRBD1 (5 bases). The CDR3 is 16 amino acids. V lost 4 bases, J lost 3 bases, and 15 bases lay in between. Germline V CDR1 and CDR2: SGHVS, FQNEAQ. The CDR3, as DNA: TGTGCCAGCAGCTACCTGGGGCCCCCAGACACCGGGGAGCTGTTTTTT. Residues: CASSYLGPPDTGELFF. Variable domain in full (rest from reference TRBV7-8 and TRBJ2-2): GAGVSQSPRYKVAKRGQDVALRCDPISGHVSLFWYQQALGQGPEFLTYFQNEAQLDKSGLPSDRFFAERPEGSVSTLKIQRTQQEDSAVYLCASSYLGPPDTGELFFGEGSRLTVL.

V is TRBV11-2 and J is TRBJ2-3, with D unclear. The CDR3 is 17 amino acids. Trimming removed 6 bases at V and 2 bases at J, with 21 bases between. Germline CDR1 and CDR2: SGHAT and FQNNGV. The chain's CDR3 is CASSPLWAIPTTDTQYF. The CDR3 DNA follows: TGTGCCAGCAGTCCACTGTGGGCTATCCCCACCACAGATACGCAGTATTTT.

This clone was detected a few times. The genes are TRBV7-9 and TRBJ1-1; D remains ambiguous. The CDR3 totals 8 residues. The germline V gene encodes CDR1 SEHNR and CDR2 FQNEAQ (reference sequence). V lost 0 bases and J lost 13, with 0 bases in between. The CDR3 DNA is TGTGCCAGCAGCTTAGCTTTCTTT. It encodes CASSLAFF.

The chain has TRBV10-1 and TRBJ2-2, with no clear D. V was pared by 11 bases and J by 6 bases, with 19 bases between. The CDR3 loop spans 14 amino acids. The germline gives CDR1 WNHNN, CDR2 SYGVQD (reference sequence). In DNA form, the CDR3 reads TGCGCCCCTAAGCCGGACCCCTTGGCCGGGGAGCTGTTTTTT. This gives the protein CAPKPDPLAGELFF.